This is a list of T cell receptor beta chains from one sample in a study of OX40 agonist ivuxolimab in advanced cancers. Using immunoSEQ multiplex PCR, the repertoire was profiled, and TCRdb retains in-frame clones only, with some absent. The table includes about 91,000 clones, around 84% detected once. This specimen was CD4+ or CD8+ T cells sorted from blood, taken in a trial of the OX40 agonist ivuxolimab. The receptors here all came from an adult with an advanced solid tumor such as melanoma, head and neck, liver or kidney cancer. The CDR3 runs from the conserved cysteine through the conserved F or W. A D gene is named only where the DNA matches it firmly. Expanded clones get a size class; other rows say once, few or many, or leave the size out.

CDR3nt: TGTGCCAGCAGCTCGGGACAGGGGGCCCGAGTGGAGGACCAGTACTTC; CDR3aa: CASSSGQGARVEDQYF; d_gene: TRBD1; j_gene: TRBJ2-5; abundance: .; v_gene: TRBV5-4
CDR3nt: TGTGCCAGCAGTACCATTAGCGGGGGGGCTTCCGAGACCCAGTACTTC; CDR3aa: CASSTISGGASETQYF; d_gene: TRBD2; j_gene: TRBJ2-5; abundance: .; v_gene: TRBV28
CDR3nt: TGTGCCAGCAGTTATTCAAGCGGGGCGTACACTGAAGCTTTCTTT; CDR3aa: CASSYSSGAYTEAFF; d_gene: .; j_gene: TRBJ1-1; abundance: .; v_gene: TRBV6-5
CDR3nt: TGTGCCAGCAGCTTGGGTGAAGCCGGTGAAAAACTGTTTTTT; CDR3aa: CASSLGEAGEKLFF; d_gene: .; j_gene: TRBJ1-4; abundance: .; v_gene: TRBV5-5
CDR3nt: TGTGCCATCAGTGACAATTTCAGGGGGAACCAAGAGACCCAGTACTTC; CDR3aa: CAISDNFRGNQETQYF; d_gene: TRBD1; j_gene: TRBJ2-5; abundance: .; v_gene: TRBV10-3
CDR3nt: TGTGCCAGTAGTATAGATCAGGGGGCTGGGGCCAACGTCCTGACTTTC; CDR3aa: CASSIDQGAGANVLTF; d_gene: TRBD1; j_gene: TRBJ2-6; abundance: .; v_gene: TRBV19
CDR3nt: TGTGCCAGCAGCCTCAGACAGGGTTGGACCGGGGAGCTGTTTTTT; CDR3aa: CASSLRQGWTGELFF; d_gene: TRBD1; j_gene: TRBJ2-2; abundance: .; v_gene: TRBV7-9
CDR3nt: TGTGCCGGTTATGGGGACAGGAATGGCTACACCTTC; CDR3aa: CAGYGDRNGYTF; d_gene: TRBD1; j_gene: TRBJ1-2; abundance: .; v_gene: TRBV2
CDR3nt: TGTGCCAGCAGCCGGATCGGGGGGCGGACCACAGATACGCAGTATTTT; CDR3aa: CASSRIGGRTTDTQYF; d_gene: .; j_gene: TRBJ2-3; abundance: .; v_gene: TRBV9
CDR3nt: TGCGCCAGCAGCCGGGACAGGGGGCCCGCTTTCTTT; CDR3aa: CASSRDRGPAFF; d_gene: TRBD1; j_gene: TRBJ1-1; abundance: .; v_gene: TRBV5-1
CDR3nt: TGTGCCAGCAGTTACTCGACGGGGGCCGGCTATGGCTACACCTTC; CDR3aa: CASSYSTGAGYGYTF; d_gene: .; j_gene: TRBJ1-2; abundance: .; v_gene: TRBV6-5
CDR3nt: TGCGCCAGCAGGGGCCGGGACACCACCGGGGAGCTGTTTTTT; CDR3aa: CASRGRDTTGELFF; d_gene: .; j_gene: TRBJ2-2; abundance: .; v_gene: TRBV5-1
CDR3nt: TGTGCCAGCAGTTTGTTCCGGACAGGCTGGGGCGAGCAGTACTTC; CDR3aa: CASSLFRTGWGEQYF; d_gene: TRBD1; j_gene: TRBJ2-7; abundance: once; v_gene: TRBV27
CDR3nt: TGTGCCAGCAGCTTTTCCCAGGTGGTAGAGACCCAGTACTTC; CDR3aa: CASSFSQVVETQYF; d_gene: .; j_gene: TRBJ2-5; abundance: .; v_gene: TRBV7-2
CDR3nt: TGTGCCAGCAGCTTTAGCGGGGGGGAAGATGAGCAGTTCTTC; CDR3aa: CASSFSGGEDEQFF; d_gene: TRBD2; j_gene: TRBJ2-1; abundance: .; v_gene: TRBV7-2
CDR3nt: TGTGCCAGTAGTTCTAGGGCGGGGGGGCTGAATGAGCAGTTCTTC; CDR3aa: CASSSRAGGLNEQFF; d_gene: TRBD2; j_gene: TRBJ2-1; abundance: .; v_gene: TRBV19
CDR3nt: TGTGCTAGTGGTCACCCCCAGGGGGCGCAAACTGAAGCTTTCTTT; CDR3aa: CASGHPQGAQTEAFF; d_gene: TRBD1; j_gene: TRBJ1-1; abundance: .; v_gene: TRBV12-5
CDR3nt: TGTGCCAGCAGCTTATACAGGGTCGGCGGGGAGCTGTTTTTT; CDR3aa: CASSLYRVGGELFF; d_gene: .; j_gene: TRBJ2-2; abundance: .; v_gene: TRBV7-3
CDR3nt: TGTGCCAGCAGTGAGAATCCCTATGGCTACACCTTC; CDR3aa: CASSENPYGYTF; d_gene: .; j_gene: TRBJ1-2; abundance: few; v_gene: TRBV2
CDR3nt: TGTGCCAGCAGCTTAGCGGAGTTGGCTAATGAAAAACTGTTTTTT; CDR3aa: CASSLAELANEKLFF; d_gene: .; j_gene: TRBJ1-4; abundance: .; v_gene: TRBV7-2
CDR3nt: TGTGCCAGCAGCTTGGGGGGGCAAGTGGATTCACCCCTCCACTTT; CDR3aa: CASSLGGQVDSPLHF; d_gene: .; j_gene: TRBJ1-6; abundance: once; v_gene: TRBV5-4
CDR3nt: TGTGCCAGCAGCTTGGGAACGTCGGGGCCCCAGCATTTT; CDR3aa: CASSLGTSGPQHF; d_gene: .; j_gene: TRBJ1-5; abundance: .; v_gene: TRBV5-6
CDR3nt: TGTGCCAGCAGTCGGGCCGACAGGGGCTATGGCTACACCTTC; CDR3aa: CASSRADRGYGYTF; d_gene: TRBD1; j_gene: TRBJ1-2; abundance: .; v_gene: TRBV6-6
CDR3nt: TGTGCCAGCAGCCCCGGGACCCGAGGGTACTATGGCTACACCTTC; CDR3aa: CASSPGTRGYYGYTF; d_gene: .; j_gene: TRBJ1-2; abundance: .; v_gene: TRBV6-5
CDR3nt: TGTGCCAGCAGTGCTCCCCCGATTGGCTACACCTTC; CDR3aa: CASSAPPIGYTF; d_gene: .; j_gene: TRBJ1-2; abundance: .; v_gene: TRBV28
CDR3nt: TGTGCCAGCAGCTATGGAGCCAAAAACATTCAGTACTTC; CDR3aa: CASSYGAKNIQYF; d_gene: .; j_gene: TRBJ2-4; abundance: .; v_gene: TRBV7-2
CDR3nt: TGTGCCAGCAGCGCAGCGGGACTAGCGGTCCAAGAGACCCAGTACTTC; CDR3aa: CASSAAGLAVQETQYF; d_gene: TRBD2; j_gene: TRBJ2-5; abundance: .; v_gene: TRBV7-6
CDR3nt: TGTGCCAGCAGCGGTCTAAAGGGACAGCAAGAGACCCAGTACTTC; CDR3aa: CASSGLKGQQETQYF; d_gene: TRBD1; j_gene: TRBJ2-5; abundance: .; v_gene: TRBV5-6
CDR3nt: TGTGCCAGCAGCTTATACAGGGAGGACACCGGGGAGCTGTTTTTT; CDR3aa: CASSLYREDTGELFF; d_gene: .; j_gene: TRBJ2-2; abundance: .; v_gene: TRBV7-9